The 4 T cell receptor beta chains below come from one sample, sequenced in a study of cytomegalovirus exposure and HLA in healthy donors. Use of 60 Vbeta and 13 Jbeta primers characterized the PCR. The protocol was immunoSEQ multiplex PCR, while the TCRdb copy is restricted to in-frame clones and leaves out a portion. The sample has 180,000 or so clones. The sample was PBMCs. These receptors came from a boy under 18 in good health and CMV-seronegative.

The genes are TRBV10-3 and TRBJ1-3, with no clear D. The CDR3 loop spans 13 amino acids. V was trimmed by 8 bases and J by 0 bases, leaving 8 bases between them. Germline V gene sequence: CDR1 ENHRY, CDR2 SYGVKD. CDR3 in DNA: TGTGCCATCCCTGGGCGCTCTGGAAACACCATATATTTT. This codes for CAIPGRSGNTIYF.

Concerning this clone: At one end the junction does not follow the germline gene, possibly because of a read error. The chain employs TRBV6-1 and TRBJ1-1; weak D call: TRBD1 (6 bases). This CDR3 spans 17 amino acids. Per germline, CDR1 MNHNS and CDR2 SASEGT. The CDR3 nucleotides are TGTGCCATCAGTGAGAAGATAACCCCGGGACAGAACACTGAAGCTTTCTTT. It yields the protein CAISEKITPGQNTEAFF.

The CDR3 protein is CASSAVIGQLYEQYF. Here the CDR3 DNA reads TGTGCCAGCAGCGCCGTCATTGGACAGCTCTACGAGCAGTACTTC. The chain couples TRBV7-8 to TRBJ2-7; tentative D call: TRBD1 (6 bases). V was trimmed by 5 bases and J by 3 bases, leaving 17 bases between them. Germline V gene sequence: CDR1 SGHVS, CDR2 FQNEAQ. The CDR3 is 15 amino acids.

The chain is built from TRBV2 and TRBJ1-2; 7 positions match TRBD1. CDR1 and CDR2 (germline): SNHLY, FYNNEI. The V and J ends lost 1 base and 7 bases, in that order; junction bases with no gene match: 6. This CDR3 is built from 14 residues. This CDR3 reads CASSEEGAVAGYTF. The DNA of the CDR3 is TGTGCCAGCAGTGAAGAGGGGGCGGTCGCTGGCTACACCTTC.